The clone carrying this T cell receptor (beta chain) was observed a handful of times. No antigen is known for it. Full-length variable regions came from constant-region reverse primers plus semi-nested Nested Universal Primer A PCR. TCRdb reprocessed the 5' RACE reads with MiXCR, giving one entry per CDR3 protein. The data show tens of thousands of distinct CDR3 sequences, 28% seen once. CD25-based Treg depletion was applied to purified naive CD4+ T cells. General study points: The TCR gene usage of tumor memory CD4+ T cells clustered together with blood and lymph node memory CD4+ cells and with lymph node naive CD4+ cells. Tumor Tregs overlapped most with tumor, then blood, naive CD4+ cells.

The TCR originated in a female donor with breast cancer. The sequencing input was naive CD4+ T cells sorted from blood. Noted subset: naive CD4+ T cells, CD4+CD45RA+CD25-.

The CDR3 loop reads CASSLFLGGELFF. In DNA, the CDR3 is TGTGCCAGCAGTTTATTTTTGGGCGGGGAGCTGTTTTTT. V gene TRBV12-3 or TRBV12-4 combines with J gene TRBJ2-2; unclear D gene. The V end was cut by 2 bases, the J end by 7 bases, with 8 bases between. CDR3 length equals 13 residues.